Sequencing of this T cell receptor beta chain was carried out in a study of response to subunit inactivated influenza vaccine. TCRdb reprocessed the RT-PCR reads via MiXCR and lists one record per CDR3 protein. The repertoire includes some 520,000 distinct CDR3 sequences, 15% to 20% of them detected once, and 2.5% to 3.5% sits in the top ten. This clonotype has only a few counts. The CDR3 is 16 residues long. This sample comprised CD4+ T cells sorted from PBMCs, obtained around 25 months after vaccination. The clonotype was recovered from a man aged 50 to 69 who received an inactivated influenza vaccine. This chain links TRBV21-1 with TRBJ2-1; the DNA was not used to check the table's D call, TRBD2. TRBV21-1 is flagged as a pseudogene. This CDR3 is CASSKPTSGGPNEQFF. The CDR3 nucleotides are TGTGCCAGCAGCAAACCGACTAGCGGGGGCCCCAATGAGCAGTTCTTC.